Sequencing of this TCR beta chain was carried out in a study of T cells after yellow fever vaccination (dated by TCRdb to between 2018 and 2021). Turning to the overall study: Libraries from fractions with low cell numbers were prepared with the SMART-Seq v4 Ultra Low Input RNA kit. Blood was drawn at multiple timepoints before and after primary and secondary immunization, with bulk PBMC replicates and cell subsets isolated. To track T-cell clones before and after primary and booster YFV17D yellow fever vaccination, bulk TCR alpha and beta repertoires were sequenced longitudinally. Two healthy male donors, one aged 18 to 29 and one aged 30 to 40 years, made up the cohort.

In regard to this clonotype: What this receptor recognizes is not known. No base qualities exist here, and no much larger clone lies one base off it.

The sample's treatment or condition label is to be understood as: live attenuated yellow fever vaccine strain. Two biological replicates of bulk PBMCs were collected at each blood-draw timepoint. PBMCs were isolated from peripheral blood using a standard Ficoll-Paque protocol. RNA was extracted with TriZol from bulk PBMCs, CD4 and CD8 fractions, and dextramer-positive and dextramer-negative fractions. Synthesis of TCR cDNA relied on 5'RACE template switching, a step that introduced a universal primer site along with unique molecular identifiers. cDNA synthesis was primed from both the TCR alpha and TCR beta constant segments. Library amplification involved two PCR steps, and the second step added sample barcodes and sequencing adapters. Libraries were sequenced on Illumina HiSeq 2500 (2x100 bp) or NovaSeq (2x150 bp). The paper's data handling went like this. Reads were demultiplexed and collapsed into UMI consensus sequences with MIGEC, and V(D)J alignment was performed with MiXCR. Clonotypes responding to the vaccine were identified with edgeR on replicate PBMC samples, with the criteria of FDR below 0.01 and a log2 fold change above 5 up to day 15. CD4 or CD8 identity was assigned to each bulk clonotype according to whether the clonotype was present at higher abundance in the sequenced CD4 repertoire or the sequenced CD8 repertoire. TCRdb trimmed the raw reads at Q25, called clones with MiXCR and kept productive beta chains. Here each entry gathers all rows of one CDR3 protein and keeps the most common genes and DNA. In this record, the V and J calls reflect TCRdb's handling and not the investigators' own analysis. Here the sample has about 350,000 distinct CDR3 sequences; 8% to 9.5% occur a single time. The leading ten clones occupy approximately 18% of the sample.

The germline ends are 15 bases apart after V is trimmed by 4 bases and J by 3 bases. From a lookup of the germline V gene, CDR1 and CDR2 are SGDLS and YYNGEE. The CDR3 measures 15 amino acids from cysteine to phenylalanine. Just CDR3 DNA is preserved here, 45 bases in frame from base 1. What the research found in general, with its limitations: A small fraction of clonotypes appeared in both the CD4 and CD8 compartments, likely as a result of convergent recombination. The study included only two donors, which limits how far the findings can be generalized. Compared with the primary T-cell response, the secondary T-cell response was weaker but faster, peaking on day 5 rather than day 15. Computational filtering was needed because FACS-sorted repertoires could contain abundant contaminating clonotypes from the bulk population. After the booster, most of the clones that had expanded following primary vaccination were detected again (approximately 96% of CD4 and 80% to 90% of CD8), which suggests that memory was broadly maintained.

This sequence originates from a man between 18 and 35 years old who received the YFV17D yellow fever vaccine. The rearranged chain carries TRBV9 and TRBJ2-3; the D gene is perhaps TRBD2, from 6 matching bases. Sequenced here: PBMCs, sampled around 45 days after the first yellow fever vaccination. The DNA is as follows: TGTGCCAGCAGCCCCAGCCCGGGGGAAACAGATACGCAGTATTTT. This codes for CASSPSPGETDTQYF.